This T cell receptor (beta chain) was found in a study of response to subunit inactivated influenza vaccine. Study results and limitations: Authors proposed each seasonal influenza vaccination draws in few new T cells.

Notes on this clonotype: Its target is unknown.

The CDR3 length is 14 residues. V lost 3 bases, J lost 4 bases, and 10 bases lay in between. The germline V gene has CDR1 SGHTA and CDR2 FQGNSA. TCRdb used MiXCR to reprocess the RT-PCR reads, holding one entry per CDR3 protein. The sample shows about 520,000 distinct CDR3 sequences, 25% of them seen only once. This receptor was identified in a man aged 50 to 59 who received an inactivated influenza vaccine. The sample consisted of CD4+ T cells sorted from PBMCs, taken more than 4 days after vaccination. The chain recombines TRBV7-2 with TRBJ2-1, with D perhaps TRBD1 or TRBD2 (5 bases each). The CDR3 region is CASSFGALYNEQFF. DNA of the CDR3: TGTGCCAGCAGCTTCGGGGCCCTATACAATGAGCAGTTCTTC.